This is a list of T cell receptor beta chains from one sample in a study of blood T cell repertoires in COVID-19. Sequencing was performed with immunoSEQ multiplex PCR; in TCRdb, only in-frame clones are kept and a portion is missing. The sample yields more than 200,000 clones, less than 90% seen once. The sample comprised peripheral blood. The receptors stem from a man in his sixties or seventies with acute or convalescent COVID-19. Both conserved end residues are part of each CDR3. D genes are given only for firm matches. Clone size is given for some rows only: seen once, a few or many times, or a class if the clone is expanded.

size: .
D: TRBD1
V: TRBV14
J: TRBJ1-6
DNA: TGTGCCATTGACAGGGGGTCCGAATCACCCCTCCACTTT
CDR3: CAIDRGSESPLHF

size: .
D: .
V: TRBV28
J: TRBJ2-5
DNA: TGTGCCAGCAGTTTTGAGGGACTTCAAGAGACCCAGTACTTC
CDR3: CASSFEGLQETQYF

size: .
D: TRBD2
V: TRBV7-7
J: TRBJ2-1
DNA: TGTGCCAGCACACTCGAGCGGGAGGGAGGGGCTAACTCCTACAATGAGCAGTTCTTC
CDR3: CASTLEREGGANSYNEQFF

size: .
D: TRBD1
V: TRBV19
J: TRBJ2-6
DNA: TGTGCCAGTAGTCGGCGACAGGGTTCCTCTGGGGCCAACGTCCTGACTTTC
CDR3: CASSRRQGSSGANVLTF

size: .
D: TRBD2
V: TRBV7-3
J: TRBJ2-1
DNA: TGTGCCAGCAGCCCCCTGCCGGGACGGGAGGGCCAAGTCACCACGAATGAGCAGTTCTTC
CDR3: CASSPLPGREGQVTTNEQFF

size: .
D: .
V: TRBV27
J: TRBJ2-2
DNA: TGTGCCAGCAGCTCTAACACCGGGGAGCTGTTTTTT
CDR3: CASSSNTGELFF

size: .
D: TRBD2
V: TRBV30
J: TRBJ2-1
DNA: TGTGCCTGGACCCTAGCGGGACCACAGTTCTTC
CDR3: CAWTLAGPQFF

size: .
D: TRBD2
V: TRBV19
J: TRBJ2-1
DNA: TGTGCCAGCCAAAATAGCGGGAGTTTGTCCAATGAGCAGTTCTTC
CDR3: CASQNSGSLSNEQFF

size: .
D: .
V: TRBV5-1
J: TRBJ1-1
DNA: TGCGCCAGCAGCTCCTTGGGGGGGGTTCAGGGTACTGAAGCTTTCTTT
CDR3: CASSSLGGVQGTEAFF

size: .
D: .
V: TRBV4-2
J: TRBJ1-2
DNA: TGTGCCAGCAGCCAAGAGGAGTCAGTTAGACCTAACTATGGCTACACCTTC
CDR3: CASSQEESVRPNYGYTF

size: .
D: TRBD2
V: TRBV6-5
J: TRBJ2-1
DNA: TGTGCCAGCAGTCAACTAGCGGGAAATGGAAATGAGCAGTTCTTC
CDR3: CASSQLAGNGNEQFF

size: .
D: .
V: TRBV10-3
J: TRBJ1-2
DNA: TGTGCCATCAGTGACTCTAACTATGGCTACACCTTC
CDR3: CAISDSNYGYTF

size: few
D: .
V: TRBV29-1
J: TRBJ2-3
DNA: TGCAGCGCAAATACGCCCGGTTTAGCAGATACGCAGTATTTT
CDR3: CSANTPGLADTQYF

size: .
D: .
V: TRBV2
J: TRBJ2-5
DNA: TGTGCCAGCAGCCTGGACAAGGGTCCCCAAGAGACCCAGTACTTC
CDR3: CASSLDKGPQETQYF

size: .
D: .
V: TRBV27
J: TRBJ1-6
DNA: TGTGCCAGCAGTTGGGCCCTTAATTCACCCCTCCACTTT
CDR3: CASSWALNSPLHF

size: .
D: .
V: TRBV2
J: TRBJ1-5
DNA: TGTGCCAGCAGTGTTAATCCGGGTGGAGGCAATCAGCCCCAGCATTTT
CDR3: CASSVNPGGGNQPQHF

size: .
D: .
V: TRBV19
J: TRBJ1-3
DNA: TGTGCCAGTAGAAAGACAGAGAGCTCTGGAAACACCATATATTTT
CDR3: CASRKTESSGNTIYF